The entry below gives a single T cell receptor (beta chain) sequence along with its context. Its antigen is unidentified. The data were produced by immunoSEQ multiplex PCR, yet TCRdb's version contains in-frame clones alone and is incomplete. The sample includes 55,000 to 65,000 clones, around 86% seen only once; the top ten take approximately 4%. The CDR3 length is 16 residues. Germline V CDR1 and CDR2: GTSNPN, SVGIG (reference sequence). V was pared by 7 bases and J by 0 bases, with 12 bases of the junction left unmatched. The entry originates in a study of OX40 agonist ivuxolimab in advanced cancers. Looking at the study overall: Patients receiving dose escalation had hepatocellular carcinoma, melanoma, renal cell or head and neck cancer.

Whole-study findings and limits: CD4+ and CD8+ blood T cells expanded clonally by week 6 at 0.1 to 3.0 mg/kg.

This sample comprised CD4+ or CD8+ T cells sorted from blood, obtained in a trial of the OX40 agonist ivuxolimab. This TCR was recovered from an adult with an advanced solid tumor such as melanoma, head and neck, liver or kidney cancer. This sequence joins TRBV30 and TRBJ1-2; 9 bases align to TRBD1. The CDR3 loop is CASHRDRALANYGYTF. CDR3 sequence (DNA): TGTGCCTCACATAGGGACAGGGCCTTAGCTAACTATGGCTACACCTTC.